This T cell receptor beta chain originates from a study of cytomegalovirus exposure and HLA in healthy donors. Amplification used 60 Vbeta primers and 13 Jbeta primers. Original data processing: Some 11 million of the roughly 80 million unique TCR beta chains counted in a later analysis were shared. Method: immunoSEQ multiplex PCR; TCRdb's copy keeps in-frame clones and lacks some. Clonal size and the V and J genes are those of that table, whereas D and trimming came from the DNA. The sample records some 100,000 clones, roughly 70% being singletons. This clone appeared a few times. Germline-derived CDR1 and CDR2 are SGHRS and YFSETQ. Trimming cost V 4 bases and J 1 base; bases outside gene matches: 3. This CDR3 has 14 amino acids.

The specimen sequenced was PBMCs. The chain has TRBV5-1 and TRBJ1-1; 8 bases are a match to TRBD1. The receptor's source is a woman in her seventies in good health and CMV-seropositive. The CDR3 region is CASSPGTGNTEAFF. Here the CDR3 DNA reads TGCGCCAGCAGCCCTGGGACAGGGAACACTGAAGCTTTCTTT.